The rows below give T cell receptor beta chains drawn from one sample of a study of T cells after yellow fever vaccination. TCRdb reanalysed the 5' RACE reads using MiXCR and keeps one entry per CDR3 protein. This sample carries a few hundred thousand distinct CDR3 sequences, 11% of them seen once, and the ten largest clones take roughly 18%. The sample in question was PBMCs, obtained on the day of the first yellow fever vaccination. The receptors were sampled from a young man who received the YFV17D yellow fever vaccine. Each CDR3 is given with its conserved first and last residue. The D gene is left open where the match is weak. Clone size is stated in some rows and not others, as once, few, many or a class when expanded.

clone size,J gene,D gene,V gene,CDR3 protein,CDR3 DNA
-,TRBJ2-5,-,TRBV20-1,CSAHGRQETQYF,TGCAGTGCCCACGGACGGCAAGAGACCCAGTACTTC
few,TRBJ1-1,-,TRBV7-6,CASSRAYITEAFF,TGTGCCAGCAGCCGAGCGTACATCACTGAAGCTTTCTTT
few,TRBJ1-6,-,TRBV5-1,CASSLAVPPNSPLHF,TGCGCCAGCAGCCTCGCCGTTCCCCCTAATTCACCCCTCCACTTT
many,TRBJ2-2,-,TRBV5-1,CASSPGQHTGELFF,TGCGCCAGCAGCCCCGGACAGCACACCGGGGAGCTGTTTTTT
few,TRBJ2-1,-,TRBV6-5,CASSYSTNYNEQFF,TGTGCCAGCAGTTACTCGACTAATTACAATGAGCAGTTCTTC
many,TRBJ2-1,-,TRBV7-2,CASSRREGEGYNEQFF,TGTGCCAGCAGCCGAAGGGAGGGGGAGGGCTACAATGAGCAGTTCTTC
-,TRBJ2-5,TRBD2,TRBV7-2,CASRDSGGMETQYF,TGTGCCAGCAGAGACAGCGGGGGTATGGAGACCCAGTACTTC
-,TRBJ2-2,-,TRBV9,CASSVKFRDGVPGELFF,TGTGCCAGCAGCGTTAAATTTCGGGATGGGGTACCCGGGGAGCTGTTTTTT
few,TRBJ2-1,TRBD1,TRBV20-1,CSAKKQGSSYNEQFF,TGCAGTGCTAAAAAACAGGGGTCCTCCTACAATGAGCAGTTCTTC
-,TRBJ2-3,-,TRBV10-3,CASRLEDTQYF,TGTGCCAGCCGTCTTGAAGATACGCAGTATTTT
-,TRBJ2-5,TRBD1,TRBV7-9,CASSLDRATQETQYF,TGTGCCAGCAGCCTGGACAGGGCGACTCAAGAGACCCAGTACTTC
-,TRBJ2-1,TRBD2,TRBV20-1,CSARGSGGGYNEQFF,TGCAGTGCTAGAGGTAGCGGGGGAGGCTACAATGAGCAGTTCTTC
few,TRBJ2-2,-,TRBV12-5,CASGLAPLTGELFF,TGTGCTAGTGGTTTGGCCCCCCTCACCGGGGAGCTGTTTTTT
few,TRBJ2-3,-,TRBV9,CASSAGTPPDTQYF,TGTGCCAGCAGCGCCGGGACTCCCCCGGATACGCAGTATTTT
-,TRBJ2-7,-,TRBV4-3,CASSQTSQGKFTYEQYF,TGCGCCAGCAGCCAAACCTCACAGGGAAAGTTTACGTACGAGCAGTACTTC
-,TRBJ2-7,-,TRBV7-6,CASSERDAGDEQYF,TGTGCCAGCAGCGAACGGGATGCCGGGGACGAGCAGTACTTC
few,TRBJ1-5,-,TRBV5-1,CASSLAPGAGQPQHF,TGCGCCAGCAGCTTGGCCCCAGGGGCAGGTCAGCCCCAGCATTTT
-,TRBJ2-3,-,TRBV4-3,CASSQEYSVTQYF,TGCGCCAGCAGCCAAGAGTATAGCGTAACGCAGTATTTT
-,TRBJ1-2,TRBD1,TRBV7-8,CASILRRTGVGYTF,TGTGCCAGCATCTTACGCCGGACAGGGGTCGGCTACACCTTC
-,TRBJ2-7,TRBD1,TRBV11-2,CASSFPQGGQATYEQYF,TGTGCCAGCAGCTTCCCACAGGGGGGACAGGCCACCTACGAGCAGTACTTC
few,TRBJ1-1,-,TRBV5-6,CASSLVAGSEAFF,TGTGCCAGCAGCTTGGTGGCAGGGAGTGAAGCTTTCTTT
-,TRBJ2-3,-,TRBV6-1,CASSEALFLPTDTQYF,TGTGCCAGCAGTGAAGCGCTTTTTCTCCCCACAGATACGCAGTATTTT
-,TRBJ2-1,TRBD2,TRBV12-3/TRBV12-4,CASSTSGSYNEQFF,TGTGCCAGCAGTACTAGCGGGTCCTACAATGAGCAGTTCTTC
few,TRBJ1-2,-,TRBV25-1,CASSALNTHGYTF,TGTGCCAGCAGTGCCCTTAACACTCATGGCTACACCTTC
few,TRBJ2-5,-,TRBV14,CASSQEQEGTQYF,TGTGCCAGCAGCCAAGAACAGGAGGGGACCCAGTACTTC
-,TRBJ2-1,TRBD2,TRBV7-6,CASSLVVERGDNEQFF,TGTGCCAGCAGCTTAGTGGTCGAGCGGGGGGACAATGAGCAGTTCTTC
few,TRBJ2-5,-,TRBV28,CASMVSTARGTQYF,TGTGCCAGCATGGTATCGACAGCTAGAGGGACCCAGTACTTC
few,TRBJ2-6,-,TRBV11-2,CASSLLSTGRRKPGANVLTF,TGTGCCAGCAGCTTACTCTCAACGGGAAGGAGAAAACCCGGGGCCAACGTCCTGACTTTC
-,TRBJ2-5,-,TRBV5-1,CASNTDPQETQYF,TGCGCCAGCAACACGGACCCTCAAGAGACCCAGTACTTC
few,TRBJ1-4,TRBD1,TRBV7-2,CASSFPTGNNEKLFF,TGTGCCAGCAGCTTCCCGACAGGGAATAATGAAAAACTGTTTTTT
few,TRBJ1-1,-,TRBV21-1,CASSNIASLPLSLGNTEAFF,TGTGCCAGCAGCAACATCGCAAGTTTACCACTTTCCCTGGGGAACACTGAAGCTTTCTTT
few,TRBJ2-7,TRBD1,TRBV4-3,CASSPNWDSLQYF,TGCGCCAGCAGCCCGAACTGGGACAGCCTGCAGTACTTC
-,TRBJ1-1,-,TRBV10-3,CAISESMGGDEAFF,TGTGCCATCAGTGAGTCGATGGGGGGAGATGAAGCTTTCTTT
-,TRBJ1-1,-,TRBV6-2/TRBV6-3,CASSSLGANTEAFF,TGTGCCAGCAGTTCCCTCGGGGCCAACACTGAAGCTTTCTTT
-,TRBJ1-5,-,TRBV15,CATSSGISNQPQHF,TGTGCCACCAGTTCGGGAATTAGCAATCAGCCCCAGCATTTT
few,TRBJ2-5,TRBD1,TRBV7-8,CASTRDRGRETQYF,TGTGCCAGCACCCGGGACAGGGGGCGAGAGACCCAGTACTTC
-,TRBJ2-1,-,TRBV18,CASSPMTGQNEQFF,TGTGCCAGCTCTCCGATGACAGGTCAAAATGAGCAGTTCTTC
-,TRBJ2-2,TRBD1,TRBV5-1,CASSPGQGLVGELFF,TGCGCCAGCAGCCCGGGACAGGGCTTAGTCGGGGAGCTGTTTTTT
few,TRBJ2-1,-,TRBV11-2,CASSSHGGRNEQFF,TGTGCCAGCAGCTCCCACGGGGGACGGAATGAGCAGTTCTTC
-,TRBJ1-2,-,TRBV20-1,CSATGVNYGYTF,TGCAGTGCTACAGGGGTCAACTATGGCTACACCTTC
-,TRBJ2-2,TRBD1,TRBV5-1,CASSWAPGQGNTGELFF,TGCGCCAGCAGCTGGGCACCGGGACAGGGTAACACCGGGGAGCTGTTTTTT
few,TRBJ2-4,TRBD2,TRBV5-1,CASSLSGGAKNIQYF,TGCGCCAGCAGCCTTAGCGGGGGAGCCAAAAACATTCAGTACTTC
few,TRBJ2-2,-,TRBV10-3,CAIKRLGGELFF,TGTGCCATCAAACGGCTGGGCGGGGAGCTGTTTTTT
-,TRBJ1-5,TRBD1,TRBV6-5,CASSLGGQGDNQPQHF,TGTGCCAGCAGTTTAGGTGGACAGGGGGACAATCAGCCCCAGCATTTT
few,TRBJ2-5,-,TRBV5-1,CASSLYGAEVETQYF,TGCGCCAGCAGCTTGTATGGGGCGGAGGTAGAGACCCAGTACTTC
-,TRBJ2-5,TRBD2,TRBV20-1,CSAQLAGGRQETQYF,TGCAGTGCTCAACTAGCGGGGGGACGCCAAGAGACCCAGTACTTC
many,TRBJ1-6,-,TRBV15,CATSREGDNYNSPLHF,TGTGCCACCAGCAGAGAGGGGGATAACTATAATTCACCCCTCCACTTT
many,TRBJ2-7,TRBD1,TRBV7-2,CASSLNRGPYEQYF,TGTGCCAGCAGCTTAAACAGGGGGCCGTACGAGCAGTACTTC
-,TRBJ1-3,-,TRBV5-5,CASQRGAGNTIYF,TGTGCCAGCCAACGAGGAGCTGGAAACACCATATATTTT
few,TRBJ2-2,-,TRBV15,CATSRDRNTGELFF,TGTGCCACCAGCAGAGACAGGAACACCGGGGAGCTGTTTTTT
many,TRBJ2-5,-,TRBV28,CASTLGGKETQYF,TGTGCCAGCACCCTTGGGGGAAAAGAGACCCAGTACTTC
few,TRBJ2-1,-,TRBV7-2,CASRRSLAGEQFF,TGTGCCAGCAGACGATCACTAGCCGGTGAGCAGTTCTTC
-,TRBJ2-1,-,TRBV7-6,CASSPRTPPWAYNEQFF,TGTGCCAGCAGCCCGCGGACCCCTCCATGGGCCTACAATGAGCAGTTCTTC